One sample yielded the 7 T cell receptor beta chains listed below, sequenced in a study of beta chain features in type 1 diabetes. Study results and caveats: Shorter TCRB CDR3s, moderately but significantly so, marked every one of the four CD4+ subsets in Type 1 diabetes patients.

No antigen is known for these receptors. The whole isolated RNA underwent reverse transcription, so sequencing captured expressed TCRB transcripts. Here immunoSEQ multiplex PCR was the method, and the copy in TCRdb shows in-frame clones only, minus some. This table holds roughly 100,000 clones, 25% to 35% found once. Sequencing used central memory CD4+ T cells from blood. All receptors derive from a woman in her late teens or twenties with type 1 diabetes.

This clone has just a few counts. The chain is built from TRBV18 and TRBJ2-3; D is ambiguous. This CDR3 region has 14 residues. Germline V gene data show CDR1 as KGHSH and CDR2 as LQKENI. The V end lost 6 bases, the J end lost 1 base, and 11 bases lay between the germline ends. In nucleotides, the CDR3 is TGTGCCAGCTCCCCTCGCGTTGGCACAGATACGCAGTATTTT. Protein: CASSPRVGTDTQYF.

This clone was seen more than once but under ten times. CDR3 coding DNA: TGTGCCAGCACTAACAAAGGACAGAACACCGGGGAGCTGTTTTTT. It translates to CASTNKGQNTGELFF. V and J are TRBV7-9 and TRBJ2-2; D possibly corresponds to TRBD1 (5 bases). The CDR3 extends over 15 amino acids. Germline CDR1 is SEHNR and CDR2 is FQNEAQ (reference sequence). Trimming took off 7 bases at V and 1 base at J, with 13 bases between the two ends.

The V gene is TRBV5-1, the J gene TRBJ1-5, with unresolved D. V lost 4 bases to trimming and J lost 1 base, with 12 bases between them. Germline V gives CDR1 SGHRS, CDR2 YFSETQ. The CDR3 covers 15 residues. CDR3 loop: CASSEDGESNQPQHF. Written as DNA, the CDR3 is TGCGCCAGCAGCGAGGACGGGGAGAGCAATCAGCCCCAGCATTTT.

The rearrangement uses TRBV5-4 and TRBJ2-1, with TRBD2 matching 10 bases. J was trimmed by 4 bases and V by 0 bases; bases with no gene match: 4. The CDR3 loop spans 16 amino acids. Germline V CDR1 and CDR2: SGHNT, YYREEE (reference sequence). The CDR3 DNA reads TGTGCCAGCAGCTTGGGGGGGACTAGCGTTTACAATGAGCAGTTCTTC. Protein: CASSLGGTSVYNEQFF.

In this sample, this clone turned up many times. V and J are TRBV2 and TRBJ2-3, with 8 positions matching TRBD2. Germline CDR1 SNHLY, CDR2 FYNNEI. V gave up 3 bases and J gave up 4 bases; unmatched junction bases: 3. The CDR3 loop spans 14 amino acids. CDR3 bases: TGTGCCAGCAGTGAGGCGACTAGCGCAGATACGCAGTATTTT. Its translation: CASSEATSADTQYF.

This clone has at least ten counts. This rearrangement joins TRBV5-1 to TRBJ2-3, with D hard to call. V gave up 0 bases and J gave up 4 bases, with 9 bases separating them. Germline values: CDR1 SGHRS, CDR2 YFSETQ. The CDR3 length is 14 residues. The CDR3 nucleotides read TGCGCCAGCAGCTTGGGCTATACAGCAGATACGCAGTATTTT. It is translated as CASSLGYTADTQYF. The entire variable domain, with the rest obtained from reference TRBV5-1 and TRBJ2-3, is as follows: KAGVTQTPRYLIKTRGQQVTLSCSPISGHRSVSWYQQTPGQGLQFLFEYFSETQRNKGNFPGRFSGRQFSNSRSEMNVSTLELGDSALYLCASSLGYTADTQYFGPGTRLTVL.

The chain combines TRBV19 with TRBJ1-5, with 12 bases that match TRBD1. The CDR3 is 16 residues long. Trimming cost V 3 bases and J 6 bases; bases outside gene matches: 6. CDR1 LNHDA and CDR2 SQIVND come from the germline V gene (reference sequence). CDR3 nucleotide sequence: TGTGCCAGTAGTATGGGGGACAGGGGGCCGATTCAGCCCCAGCATTTT. This encodes CASSMGDRGPIQPQHF.